Following are 32 T cell receptor beta chains from one sample sequenced in a study of T cell responses to AZD1222 COVID-19 vaccine. Measured with immunoSEQ multiplex PCR; TCRdb has only the in-frame clones, and not every one. The sample shows approximately 130,000 clones, approximately 90% of them seen only once. This specimen was peripheral blood, taken 28 days after the second AZD1222 dose. The receptor set was obtained from an adult who received the AZD1222 COVID-19 vaccine.

The rearrangement joins TRBV6-2 or TRBV6-3 to TRBJ1-6; tentatively, D is TRBD1 (6 bases). Germline values: CDR1 MNHEY, CDR2 SVGEGT. The CDR3 loop spans 12 amino acids. With 5 bases removed from V and 16 bases from J, the gap between germline ends came to 15 bases. CDR3 nucleotides: TGTGCCAGCAGTACCGGACAGTCCGTTCTCCACTTT. It translates to CASSTGQSVLHF.

The count of this clone is one. The chain employs TRBV4-3 and TRBJ2-2; 7 bases fit TRBD2. CDR1 is LGHNA, CDR2 YSLEER, per germline. J gave up 1 base and V 0 bases, and 2 bases lay outside the gene matches. The CDR3 is 16 amino acids. CDR3 bases: TGCGCCAGCAGCCAAGAGGCGGGGGTGAACACCGGGGAGCTGTTTTTT. It codes for CASSQEAGVNTGELFF.

This clone was counted between two and nine times. The J gene is TRBJ2-1, the V gene TRBV11-3, with D maybe TRBD2 (5 bases). The CDR3 is 18 amino acids. V lost 0 bases, J lost 4 bases, and 19 bases lay in between. Germline V CDR1 and CDR2: SGHNT, YENEEA. In DNA, the CDR3 is TGTGCCAGCAGCTTAGATCAAGGTGGGAGCGCCGTTTACAATGAGCAGTTCTTC. It yields the protein CASSLDQGGSAVYNEQFF.

The V call is TRBV7-3, the J call TRBJ2-7, with 12 bases matching TRBD2. V shed 6 bases, J shed 3 bases, and the junction held 6 bases outside the gene matches. The CDR3 has 15 amino acids. Germline V gene data show CDR1 as SGHTA and CDR2 as FQGTGA. In nucleotides, the CDR3 is TGTGCCAGCAGTATGGGACTAGCGGGTGTCTACGAGCAGTACTTC. Translation gives CASSMGLAGVYEQYF.

V is TRBV9 and J is TRBJ1-5; no definite D call. Per germline, CDR1 SGDLS and CDR2 YYNGEE. Trimming removed 5 bases from V and 0 bases from J, with 12 bases in between. The CDR3 has 15 amino acids. The CDR3 reads CASRELGCSNQPQHF. CDR3 DNA: TGTGCCAGCAGGGAATTGGGCTGTAGCAATCAGCCCCAGCATTTT.

The V gene is TRBV10-3, the J gene TRBJ2-2, with TRBD1 matching over 9 bases. V dropped 4 bases and J dropped 4; count of bases not matched to a gene: 10. CDR3 length: 17 residues. The V gene's germline CDR1 is ENHRY and CDR2 SYGVKD. DNA for the CDR3: TGTGCCATCAGTGCTCCCCCGGGACAGGGCACCACCGGGGAGCTGTTTTTT. Translating gives CAISAPPGQGTTGELFF.

As DNA, the CDR3 is TGTGCCAGCAGTCTAGGACATGTCTACGAGCAGTACTTC. This gives the protein CASSLGHVYEQYF. The chain couples TRBV28 to TRBJ2-7; D is perhaps TRBD1 (5 bases). The germline V gene has CDR1 MDHEN and CDR2 SYDVKM. The length of the CDR3 is 13 residues. V was cut by 5 bases and J by 3 bases, with 11 bases left in between. The full variable domain, with the rest looked up from reference TRBV28 and TRBJ2-7, is DVKVTQSSRYLVKRTGEKVFLECVQDMDHENMFWYRQDPGLGLRLIYFSYDVKMKEKGDIPEGYSVSREKKERFSLILESASTNQTSMYLCASSLGHVYEQYFGPGTRLTVT.

The chain links TRBV7-9 to TRBJ2-7; 8 nucleotides agree with TRBD1. Germline trimming cut 2 bases from V and 3 bases from J; bases unmatched to any gene: 6. The length of the CDR3 is 15 residues. Germline values: CDR1 SEHNR, CDR2 FQNEAQ (reference sequence). DNA of the CDR3: TGTGCCAGCAGCTTACCCGGGACAGGCGTCTACGAGCAGTACTTC. Translating it yields CASSLPGTGVYEQYF.

The chain is built from TRBV27 and TRBJ1-3, with no clear D. The CDR3 has 14 amino acids. Deletions cut 1 base from V and 2 bases from J, with 6 bases between. Germline V gene lookup returns CDR1 MNHEY and CDR2 SMNVEV (reference sequence). The CDR3 DNA is TGTGCCAGCAGTTTATACGGGACTGGAAACACCATATATTTT. It codes for CASSLYGTGNTIYF.

V is TRBV6-4 and J is TRBJ2-1; 7 positions agree with TRBD2. This CDR3 has 15 residues. The V and J ends lost 5 bases and 0 bases, in that order; junction bases with no gene match: 4. Germline V CDR1 and CDR2: MRHNA, SNTAGT. The CDR3 nucleotides read TGTGCCAGCAGTTTGACTAGCAGCTCCTACAATGAGCAGTTCTTC. It is translated as CASSLTSSSYNEQFF.

The chain is built from TRBV2 and TRBJ1-2; 8 nucleotides line up with TRBD1. This CDR3 comprises 15 residues. V trimming: 4 bases; J trimming: 3 bases; junction bases outside the gene matches: 7. The germline gives CDR1 SNHLY, CDR2 FYNNEI. In nucleotides, the CDR3 is TGTGCCAGCAGTGGGGGGGGACAGGCATACTATGGCTACACCTTC. Its translation is CASSGGGQAYYGYTF.

Written as DNA, the CDR3 is TGCGCCAGCAGTGCGGGACAGGGAAACGACTATGGCTACACCTTC. This encodes CASSAGQGNDYGYTF. The V and J genes are TRBV10-1 and TRBJ1-2; 9 bases are a match to TRBD1. The CDR3 runs to 15 residues. CDR1 WNHNN and CDR2 SYGVQD come from the germline V gene (reference sequence). With 4 bases clipped from V and 3 bases from J, the junction kept 6 bases outside the gene matches.

V is TRBV6-1 and J is TRBJ1-2; TRBD1 agrees at 7 bases. Germline V gene lookup returns CDR1 MNHNS and CDR2 SASEGT. V shed 3 bases, J shed 12 bases, and the junction held 10 bases outside the gene matches. The CDR3 spans 13 residues. The CDR3 DNA sequence: TGTGCCAGCAGTGACCCCCCGGTGGACAGGAACACCTTC. Encoded protein: CASSDPPVDRNTF.

This chain uses TRBV9 with TRBJ1-2; D not certain. V shed 2 bases and J shed 2 bases, with 7 bases lying between them. Germline V gives CDR1 SGDLS, CDR2 YYNGEE. The CDR3 loop spans 13 amino acids. As DNA, the CDR3 is TGTGCCAGCAGCGTGGGCGGCAACTATGGCTACACCTTC. Translating gives CASSVGGNYGYTF.

The V and J genes are TRBV5-5 and TRBJ2-7; the D is unclear. The CDR3 sequence is 12 residues long. Germline V gene sequence: CDR1 SGHKS, CDR2 YYEKEE (reference sequence). Trimming stripped 2 bases from V and 4 bases from J, with 7 bases between. CDR3 DNA sequence: TGTGCCAGCAGCTTTACAGAGTACGAGCAGTACTTC. This encodes CASSFTEYEQYF.

The rearrangement uses TRBV5-4 and TRBJ1-1; D unresolved. Germline V gene data show CDR1 as SGHNT and CDR2 as YYREEE (reference sequence). This CDR3 spans 11 amino acids. V dropped 3 bases and J dropped 1 base, with 1 base sitting between them. CDR3 protein: CASSSNTEAFF. The CDR3 DNA reads as TGTGCCAGCAGCTCGAACACTGAAGCTTTCTTT.

The CDR3 spells CAWSVPPETQYF. CDR3 bases: TGTGCCTGGAGTGTCCCTCCGGAGACCCAGTACTTC. The chain combines TRBV30 with TRBJ2-5, with no clear D. Looked up from germline, CDR1 is GTSNPN and CDR2 is SVGIG (reference sequence). This CDR3 comprises 12 residues. Trimming cost V 0 bases and J 5 bases, with 7 bases left between them.

This chain uses TRBV19 with TRBJ2-7; 13 bases are shared with TRBD2. CDR1 and CDR2 from the germline V gene are LNHDA and SQIVND (reference sequence). The CDR3 is 14 residues long. The V segment lost 6 bases and the J segment 3 bases; nucleotides outside the gene matches: 2. The CDR3, as DNA: TGTGCCAGTAGCCGACTAGCGGGAGGCTACGAGCAGTACTTC. It yields the protein CASSRLAGGYEQYF.

The V and J genes are TRBV12-3 or TRBV12-4 and TRBJ1-2; D is unresolved. The CDR3 length is 12 residues. The V end was cut by 3 bases, the J end by 8 bases, with 10 bases between. CDR3 residues: CASSFANGGYTF. CDR3 nucleotide sequence: TGTGCCAGCAGTTTTGCGAATGGCGGCTACACCTTC.

In its sample, this clone was seen a few times. The chain joins TRBV12-3 or TRBV12-4 to TRBJ1-1; the D is unclear. Trimming removed 6 bases at V and 4 bases at J, with 9 bases between. The CDR3 contains 12 residues. CDR3 loop: CASRGTGTEAFF. Written as DNA, the CDR3 is TGTGCCAGCAGGGGAACTGGCACTGAAGCTTTCTTT.

J is TRBJ2-1 and V is TRBV10-2, with D possibly being TRBD1 or TRBD2 (5 bases each). Germline CDR1 and CDR2: WSHSY and SAAADI. The CDR3 covers 15 residues. Trimming stripped 6 bases from V and 10 bases from J, with 22 bases between. DNA of the CDR3: TGCGCCAGCAGACCCCGGGACCTCCACCTTCAGGAGCAGTTCTTC. Its translation: CASRPRDLHLQEQFF.

This clone was detected only once. The chain links TRBV10-1 to TRBJ2-1; 8 positions match TRBD2. Trimming at V came to 2 bases and at J to 10 bases, leaving 7 bases not matched to a gene. In germline, CDR1 is WNHNN, CDR2 SYGVQD (reference sequence). The CDR3 sequence is 14 residues long. This CDR3 reads CASSEPTSGREQFF. The CDR3 DNA reads TGCGCCAGCAGTGAGCCAACTAGCGGAAGGGAGCAGTTCTTC.

The chain carries TRBV5-1 and TRBJ2-7; D not resolved. Trimming stripped 3 bases from V and 4 bases from J, with 5 bases between. Germline loops: CDR1 SGHRS, CDR2 YFSETQ. The CDR3 runs 11 residues. The CDR3 DNA reads as TGCGCCAGCAGCTCCGAATACGAGCAGTACTTC. It is translated as CASSSEYEQYF.

The chain couples TRBV5-1 to TRBJ1-3; D gene uncertain. The V gene's germline CDR1 is SGHRS and CDR2 YFSETQ. This CDR3 comprises 16 residues. With 1 base removed from V and 0 bases from J, the gap between germline ends came to 11 bases. This CDR3 reads CASSLYYSDSGNTIYF. CDR3 nucleotide sequence: TGCGCCAGCAGCTTGTATTACAGTGACTCTGGAAACACCATATATTTT.

The chain employs TRBV7-9 and TRBJ1-5; no definite D call. V shed 4 bases and J shed 7 bases, with 11 bases lying between them. The CDR3 is made up of 13 amino acids. CDR1 SEHNR and CDR2 FQNEAQ come from the germline V gene (reference sequence). Written as DNA, the CDR3 is TGTGCCAGCAGCTCCCTCGGTGGGCAGCCCCAGCATTTT. It translates to CASSSLGGQPQHF.

This clone was seen a handful of times. The chain recombines TRBV11-2 with TRBJ2-7; TRBD1 is a possible D gene (6 bases). V gave up 4 bases and J gave up 3 bases, with 7 bases separating them. This CDR3 has 12 residues. CDR1 and CDR2 from the germline V gene are SGHAT and FQNNGV. The CDR3 sequence: CASSSQGYEQYF. The DNA of the CDR3 is TGTGCCAGCAGCTCACAGGGCTACGAGCAGTACTTC. The full variable domain, rest sourced from reference TRBV11-2 and TRBJ2-7, is EAGVAQSPRYKIIEKRQSVAFWCNPISGHATLYWYQQILGQGPKLLIQFQNNGVVDDSQLPKDRFSAERLKGVDSTLKIQPAKLEDSAVYLCASSSQGYEQYFGPGTRLTVT.

The chain combines TRBV5-5 with TRBJ1-1; TRBD1 aligns across 8 bases. The CDR3 contains 15 residues. The V segment lost 0 bases and the J segment 2 bases; nucleotides outside the gene matches: 3. CDR1 SGHKS and CDR2 YYEKEE come from the germline V gene (reference sequence). Here the CDR3 reads CASSLVSGGNTEAFF. In DNA form, the CDR3 reads TGTGCCAGCAGCTTGGTCTCAGGGGGCAACACTGAAGCTTTCTTT.

The chain joins TRBV7-9 to TRBJ2-5; either TRBD1 or TRBD2 may fit D (5 bases each). Looked up from germline, CDR1 is SEHNR and CDR2 is FQNEAQ (reference sequence). The CDR3 sequence is 15 residues long. The V gene lost 5 bases and the J gene lost 3 bases, with 16 bases spanning the gap. The CDR3 sequence is CASSPPQGAEETQYF. Written as DNA, the CDR3 is TGTGCCAGCAGCCCCCCCCAGGGAGCGGAAGAGACCCAGTACTTC.

V usage is TRBV29-1 and J usage is TRBJ1-1; 9 bases align to TRBD1. Germline V gene lookup returns CDR1 SQVTM and CDR2 ANQGSEA. CDR3 length equals 14 residues. Trimming at V came to 3 bases and at J to 4 bases, leaving 6 bases not matched to a gene. The CDR3 region has the DNA TGCAGCGTTGACAGGACAGGGGTAGGCACTGAAGCTTTCTTT. It yields the protein CSVDRTGVGTEAFF. The variable domain in full, with the rest retrieved from reference TRBV29-1 and TRBJ1-1, is SAVISQKPSRDICQRGTSLTIQCQVDSQVTMMFWYRQQPGQSLTLIATANQGSEATYESGFVIDKFPISRPNLTFSTLTVSNMSPEDSSIYLCSVDRTGVGTEAFFGQGTRLTVV.

This clone was counted only a few times. The rearrangement joins TRBV12-3 or TRBV12-4 to TRBJ1-2; 7 bases match TRBD1. The length of the CDR3 is 13 residues. V was pared by 9 bases and J by 8 bases, with 12 bases of the junction left unmatched. The chain's CDR3 is CASYLTEGAGYTF. DNA of the CDR3: TGTGCCAGTTACCTCACGGAGGGGGCGGGCTACACCTTC.

Remarks on this clone: Other DNA sequences from this sample encode an identical CDR3 as well. V is TRBV2 and J is TRBJ1-5; D may be TRBD1 (6 bases). This CDR3 region has 14 residues. Trimming shortened V by 6 bases and J by 6 bases, and 15 bases separated the two germline ends. Germline assignment: CDR1 SNHLY and CDR2 FYNNEI. CDR3 nucleotide sequence: TGTGCCAGCAGCGAGAACCAGGGGTCTCAGCCCCAGCATTTT. Residues: CASSENQGSQPQHF.

The chain recombines TRBV27 with TRBJ1-2, with a weak D call TRBD1 (6 bases). The CDR3 covers 14 residues. From germline, CDR1 is MNHEY and CDR2 SMNVEV (reference sequence). The V end lost 5 bases, the J end lost 7 bases, and 17 bases lay between the germline ends. CDR3 nucleotides: TGTGCCAGCAGTCTAACAACAGGGACGAGTGGCTACACCTTC. This translates into CASSLTTGTSGYTF.